These 22 T cell receptor beta chains came from one sample sequenced in a study of cytomegalovirus exposure and HLA in healthy donors. PCR amplification relied on 60 Vbeta primers (plus 13 Jbeta primers). Profiled with immunoSEQ multiplex PCR; TCRdb holds only in-frame clones, not every one. This sample carries over 150,000 clones, about 80% of them seen once, and the ten largest clones take 1%. Sequencing was performed on PBMCs. These receptors came from a woman aged 45-59 years in good health and CMV-seropositive.

This sequence joins TRBV2 and TRBJ1-1, with 8 bases matching TRBD1. Germline loops: CDR1 SNHLY, CDR2 FYNNEI. This CDR3 has 13 amino acids. Germline trimming cut 8 bases from V and 4 bases from J; bases unmatched to any gene: 6. The CDR3 DNA reads as TGTGCCAGCTTCAGGGGGCTTGGCACTGAAGCTTTCTTT. This sequence encodes CASFRGLGTEAFF.

The chain employs TRBV5-1 and TRBJ2-1; TRBD1 aligns across 9 bases. The ends lost 3 bases at V and 9 bases at J; junction bases unmatched: 7. Per germline, CDR1 SGHRS and CDR2 YFSETQ. This CDR3 contains 14 residues. The CDR3 loop reads CASSWGQGSGEQFF. DNA of the CDR3: TGCGCCAGCAGCTGGGGACAGGGATCCGGTGAGCAGTTCTTC.

CDR3 sequence reads: CASSTQLTEAFF. CDR3 nucleotides: TGTGCCAGCAGTACTCAACTCACTGAAGCTTTCTTT. The V and J genes are TRBV28 and TRBJ1-1; no clear D gene. The CDR3 extends over 12 amino acids. CDR1 and CDR2 (germline): MDHEN, SYDVKM. The V end was cut by 5 bases, the J end by 4 bases, with 8 bases between.

Regarding this clone: A read error may produce the germline difference seen at one junction end. The gene calls are TRBV7-7 and TRBJ2-5; D gene unclear. CDR1 is SSHAT and CDR2 is FNYEAQ in the germline V gene (reference sequence). The CDR3 has 13 residues. CDR3 loop: CASSRDTRETQYF. In DNA form, the CDR3 reads TGTGCTAGCAGCCGCGACACCCGGGAGACCCAGTACTTC.

The V and J genes are TRBV7-8 and TRBJ2-5; no firm D call. From germline, CDR1 is SGHVS and CDR2 FQNEAQ. The ends were cut back, 5 bases at V and 4 bases at J, with 14 bases in the middle. This CDR3 contains 14 residues. The CDR3 nucleotides are TGTGCCAGCAGCAAAATAGCCCAAGGAGAGACCCAGTACTTC. It codes for CASSKIAQGETQYF.

The chain carries TRBV7-2 and TRBJ2-1, with 13 bases fitting TRBD2. The germline V gene has CDR1 SGHTA and CDR2 FQGNSA. Unmatched junction bases numbered 5, after V lost 1 base and J lost 8 bases. CDR3 length: 16 amino acids. The CDR3, as DNA: TGTGCCAGCAGCTTAGTAAGACTAGCGGGAGGAGATGAGCAGTTCTTC. As protein: CASSLVRLAGGDEQFF.

V and J are TRBV18 and TRBJ1-6, with 7 bases fitting TRBD1. Germline assignment: CDR1 KGHSH and CDR2 LQKENI. The CDR3 is 14 amino acids. V shed 2 bases and J 7 bases; nucleotides not matched to a gene: 2. The CDR3 loop is CASSPAGGNSPLHF. CDR3 DNA sequence: TGTGCCAGCTCACCAGCAGGGGGAAATTCACCCCTCCACTTT.

The chain carries TRBV28 and TRBJ2-1; TRBD2 matches at 11 bases. The V segment lost 3 bases and the J segment 2 bases; nucleotides outside the gene matches: 3. Looked up from germline, CDR1 is MDHEN and CDR2 is SYDVKM. The CDR3 is 16 residues long. CDR3 in amino acids: CASSLDSGGAYNEQFF. The DNA of the CDR3 is TGTGCCAGCAGTTTGGATAGCGGGGGGGCCTACAATGAGCAGTTCTTC. The whole variable domain, remainder taken from reference TRBV28 and TRBJ2-1, is DVKVTQSSRYLVKRTGEKVFLECVQDMDHENMFWYRQDPGLGLRLIYFSYDVKMKEKGDIPEGYSVSREKKERFSLILESASTNQTSMYLCASSLDSGGAYNEQFFGPGTRLTVL.

This clone turned up a few times. The chain is built from TRBV5-8 and TRBJ2-5, with TRBD2 matching over 9 bases. The V gene end was trimmed by 0 bases and the J gene end by 1 base; junction bases not matched to a gene: 10. CDR3 length: 18 residues. Looked up from germline, CDR1 is SGHTS and CDR2 is YDEGEE. CDR3 nucleotide sequence: TGTGCCAGCAGCTTGGGAGGAGCGGGGGGCCCGTTCCAAGAGACCCAGTACTTC. It translates to CASSLGGAGGPFQETQYF.

The chain employs TRBV6-5 and TRBJ1-2, with D maybe TRBD1 (5 bases). CDR1 is MNHEY and CDR2 is SVGAGI in the germline V gene. This CDR3 has 13 residues. Between the trimmed V and J ends, which lost 6 bases and 2 bases, there was a span of 10 bases. The CDR3 DNA follows: TGTGCCAGCAGGGGGGGTTTAAACTATGGCTACACCTTC. Amino acids: CASRGGLNYGYTF.

The V and J genes are TRBV27 and TRBJ2-5; 7 positions agree with TRBD2. Trimming took 4 bases from V and 4 from J; bases not matched to a gene: 9. Germline V gene sequence: CDR1 MNHEY, CDR2 SMNVEV (reference sequence). CDR3 length: 15 amino acids. The CDR3 loop reads CASSSGLLPRETQYF. CDR3 bases: TGTGCCAGCAGTTCGGGACTACTGCCTCGAGAGACCCAGTACTTC.

This clone appeared once. The chain combines TRBV29-1 with TRBJ1-2; tentatively, D is TRBD1 (6 bases). CDR1 is SQVTM and CDR2 is ANQGSEA in the germline V gene. Trimming pared 1 base from V and 2 bases from J, leaving 14 bases between. CDR3 size: 15 residues. In DNA, the CDR3 is TGCAGCGTTGAAGGGCAGGGGAGTTCAAACTATGGCTACACCTTC. Its protein is CSVEGQGSSNYGYTF.

The CDR3 is CASSLGVVSYNEQFF. The CDR3, as DNA: TGTGCCAGCAGCTTAGGAGTAGTCTCCTACAATGAGCAGTTCTTC. V and J are TRBV7-3 and TRBJ2-1, with D uncertain. This CDR3 has 15 amino acids. Trimming left V 2 bases short and J 0 bases short, with 8 bases between. The germline gives CDR1 SGHTA, CDR2 FQGTGA.

V gene TRBV18 combines with J gene TRBJ1-4, with D maybe TRBD1 (6 bases). V lost 0 bases to trimming and J lost 0 bases, with 11 bases between them. The CDR3 runs to 17 residues. Germline V gene sequence: CDR1 KGHSH, CDR2 LQKENI. The CDR3 DNA reads TGTGCCAGCTCACCACCGGGGGCGTTCCCAACTAATGAAAAACTGTTTTTT. Its protein is CASSPPGAFPTNEKLFF.

The rearrangement uses TRBV7-3 and TRBJ1-2; possible D gene TRBD1, 5 bases. The V gene's germline CDR1 is SGHTA and CDR2 FQGTGA. The ends were cut back, 5 bases at V and 4 bases at J, with 17 bases in the middle. The CDR3 is made up of 15 amino acids. The CDR3 bases are TGTGCCAGCAGCGCAACCCAGGGCGACGGCTATGGCTACACCTTC. It yields the protein CASSATQGDGYGYTF.

CDR3: CASSPGTLTSNEQFF. In DNA, the CDR3 is TGCGCCAGCAGCCCCGGGACTCTTACATCCAATGAGCAGTTCTTC. The chain employs TRBV5-1 and TRBJ2-1, with a weak D call TRBD2 (6 bases). This CDR3 has 15 amino acids. In germline, CDR1 is SGHRS, CDR2 YFSETQ. The ends were cut back, 4 bases at V and 6 bases at J, with 17 bases in the middle.

The chain employs TRBV14 and TRBJ2-5, with 7 nucleotides matching TRBD1. This CDR3 is 16 amino acids long. V shed 0 bases, J shed 5 bases, and the junction held 9 bases outside the gene matches. CDR1 and CDR2 from the germline V gene are SGHDN and FVKESK. The CDR3 sequence: CASSQDLIQGRETQYF. For the CDR3, the DNA is TGTGCCAGCAGCCAAGATCTTATACAGGGGCGGGAGACCCAGTACTTC.

This chain links TRBV29-1 with TRBJ2-2; 13 bases match TRBD2. Germline CDR1 reads SQVTM; CDR2 reads ANQGSEA. Trimming at V came to 7 bases and at J to 8 bases, leaving 10 bases not matched to a gene. The CDR3 length is 15 residues. CDR3 coding DNA: TGCAGCGCTAAGACTAGCGGGAGGAGTACGGGGGAGCTGTTTTTT. Translating it yields CSAKTSGRSTGELFF.

The chain couples TRBV5-1 to TRBJ1-1; 7 bases fit TRBD1. The germline V gene has CDR1 SGHRS and CDR2 YFSETQ. CDR3 length: 16 residues. Trimming cost V 4 bases and J 1 base; bases outside gene matches: 10. The CDR3 region has the DNA TGCGCCAGCAGCCCCCCACCCGGGACAGCGAACACTGAAGCTTTCTTT. This sequence encodes CASSPPPGTANTEAFF.

This clone has only one observation. The rearrangement uses TRBV5-1 and TRBJ2-2, with 10 bases identical to TRBD2. The CDR3 length is 16 residues. CDR1 and CDR2 from the germline V gene are SGHRS and YFSETQ. Trimming at V came to 1 base and at J to 2 bases, leaving 2 bases not matched to a gene. This CDR3 is CASSLRLAGNTGELFF. As DNA, the CDR3 is TGCGCCAGCAGCTTGAGACTAGCGGGCAACACCGGGGAGCTGTTTTTT.

This chain joins TRBV10-3 and TRBJ1-2, with D possibly TRBD1 on 6 matching bases. Looked up from germline, CDR1 is ENHRY and CDR2 is SYGVKD. The CDR3 has 15 residues. V lost 2 bases, J lost 2 bases, and 12 bases lay in between. CDR3 residues: CAISEPKGGNYGYTF. CDR3 nucleotides: TGTGCCATCAGTGAGCCGAAGGGGGGGAACTATGGCTACACCTTC.

In its sample, this clone was seen once. The gene calls are TRBV18 and TRBJ1-2; 10 bases match TRBD1. The CDR3 length is 21 residues. With V trimmed by 6 bases and J by 0 bases, 22 bases remained unmatched. CDR1 and CDR2 from the germline V gene are KGHSH and LQKENI. CDR3 coding DNA: TGTGCCAGCTCCGCTCGTCTCCCCTCTCGGGACAGGGGCGCAACTAACTATGGCTACACCTTC. It is translated as CASSARLPSRDRGATNYGYTF.